This T cell receptor (beta chain) was sequenced for a study of T cell responses to AZD1222 COVID-19 vaccine. Sequenced by immunoSEQ multiplex PCR; TCRdb stores in-frame clones only, minus some. This sample has 100,000 to 150,000 clones; 80% to 95% occur once, and the top ten carry less than 2%. J was trimmed by 4 bases and V by 4 bases; bases with no gene match: 9. The CDR3 sequence is 15 residues long. Germline V gene sequence: CDR1 MGHRA, CDR2 YSYEKL. The receptor's source is an adult who received the AZD1222 COVID-19 vaccine. The source material was peripheral blood, sampled 28 days after the second AZD1222 dose. V is TRBV4-1 and J is TRBJ2-5; TRBD1 aligns across 7 bases. Here the CDR3 reads CASSLTKTGVETQYF. CDR3 nucleotides: TGCGCCAGCAGCCTGACCAAAACAGGGGTAGAGACCCAGTACTTC.